This T cell receptor beta chain was identified during a study of control samples from healthy donors and cancer patients. V lost 7 bases, J lost 4 bases, and 8 bases lay in between. The CDR3 covers 11 residues. The V gene's germline CDR1 is MDHEN and CDR2 SYDVKM. Measured with immunoSEQ multiplex PCR; TCRdb has only the in-frame clones, and not every one. The table includes 130,000 to 150,000 clones, more than 85% detected once. This clonotype originated in a man under 40 in good health. The specimen sequenced was blood. V gene TRBV28 combines with J gene TRBJ2-7, with TRBD2 as a possible D gene (5 bases). DNA for the CDR3: TGTGCCAGCATCGAGGGTTACGAGCAGTACTTC. Protein sequence: CASIEGYEQYF.